This T cell receptor (beta chain) was identified in a study of T cell responses to AZD1222 COVID-19 vaccine. Study context: Investigators merged groups given second doses at roughly 4 or roughly 12 weeks. Broader study findings: Repertoire sampling was restricted to post-peak T cell response timepoints. Spike-specific TCRs gained breadth and depth after people received two AZD1222 doses. Most donors were white British and more were female, and clonal diversity was possibly underestimated.

The table lists this clone with a count of one. The antigen remains undetermined. Clones were sequenced by immunoSEQ multiplex PCR, and TCRdb holds only the in-frame ones, with some missing. The sample records more than 85,000 clones, 80% to 95% being singletons. The length of the CDR3 is 15 residues. Germline values: CDR1 SEHNR, CDR2 FQNEAQ (reference sequence). Trimming removed 6 bases at V and 7 bases at J, with 21 bases between. The chain links TRBV7-9 to TRBJ2-5; D possibly corresponds to TRBD1 (6 bases). The sample here was peripheral blood, taken on day 0 of AZD1222 vaccination. The receptor comes from an adult in good health. The CDR3 sequence: CASRKGVMDTGTQYF. The CDR3 DNA follows: TGTGCCAGCAGAAAGGGGGTAATGGACACGGGGACCCAGTACTTC.